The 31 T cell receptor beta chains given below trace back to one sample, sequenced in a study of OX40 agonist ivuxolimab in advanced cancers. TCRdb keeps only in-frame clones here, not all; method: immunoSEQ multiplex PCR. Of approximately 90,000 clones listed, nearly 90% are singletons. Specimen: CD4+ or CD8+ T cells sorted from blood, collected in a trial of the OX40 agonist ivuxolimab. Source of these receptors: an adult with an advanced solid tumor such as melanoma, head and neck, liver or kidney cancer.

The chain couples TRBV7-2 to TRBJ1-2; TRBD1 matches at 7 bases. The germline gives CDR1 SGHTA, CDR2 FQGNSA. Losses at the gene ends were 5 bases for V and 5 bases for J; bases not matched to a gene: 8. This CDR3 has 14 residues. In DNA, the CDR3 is TGTGCCAGCAGCGCAGGGACAGCTAGTTATGGCTACACCTTC. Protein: CASSAGTASYGYTF.

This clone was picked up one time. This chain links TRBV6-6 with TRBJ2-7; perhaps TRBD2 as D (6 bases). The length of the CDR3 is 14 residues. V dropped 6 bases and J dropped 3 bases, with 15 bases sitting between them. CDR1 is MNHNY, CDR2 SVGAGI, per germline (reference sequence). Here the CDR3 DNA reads TGTGCCAGCAGACAGACGGGACTTAACTACGAGCAGTACTTC. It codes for CASRQTGLNYEQYF.

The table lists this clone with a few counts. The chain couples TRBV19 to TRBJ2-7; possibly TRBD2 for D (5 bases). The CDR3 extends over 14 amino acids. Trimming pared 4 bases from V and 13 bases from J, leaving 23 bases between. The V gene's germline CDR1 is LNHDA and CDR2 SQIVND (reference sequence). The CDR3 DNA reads TGTGCCAGTAGTAACGAGGGTGATCCCTTTAACTTATACTTC. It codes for CASSNEGDPFNLYF.

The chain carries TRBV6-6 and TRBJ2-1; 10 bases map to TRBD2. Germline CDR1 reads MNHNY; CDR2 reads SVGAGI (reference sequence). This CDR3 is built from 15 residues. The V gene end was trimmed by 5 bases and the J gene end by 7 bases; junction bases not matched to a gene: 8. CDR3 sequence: CASSRLAGVQNEQFF. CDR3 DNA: TGTGCCAGCAGTCGCCTAGCGGGAGTACAGAATGAGCAGTTCTTC.

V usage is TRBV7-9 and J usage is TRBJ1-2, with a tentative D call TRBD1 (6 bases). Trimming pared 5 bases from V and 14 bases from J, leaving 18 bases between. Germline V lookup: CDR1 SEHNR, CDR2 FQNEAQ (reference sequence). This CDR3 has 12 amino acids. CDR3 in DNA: TGTGCCAGCAGCCCGCCCGCCGGGACAAAAACCTTC. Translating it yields CASSPPAGTKTF.

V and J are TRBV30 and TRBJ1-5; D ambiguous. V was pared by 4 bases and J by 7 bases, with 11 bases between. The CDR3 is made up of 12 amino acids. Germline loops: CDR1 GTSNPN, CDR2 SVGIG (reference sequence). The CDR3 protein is CAWTRGEQPQHF. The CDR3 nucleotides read TGTGCCTGGACACGGGGAGAACAGCCCCAGCATTTT.

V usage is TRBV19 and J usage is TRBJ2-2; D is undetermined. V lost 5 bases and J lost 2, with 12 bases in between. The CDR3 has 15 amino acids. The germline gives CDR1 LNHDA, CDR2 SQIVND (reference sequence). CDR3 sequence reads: CASSPSVINTGELFF. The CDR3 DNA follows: TGTGCCAGTAGTCCCTCAGTCATTAACACCGGGGAGCTGTTTTTT.

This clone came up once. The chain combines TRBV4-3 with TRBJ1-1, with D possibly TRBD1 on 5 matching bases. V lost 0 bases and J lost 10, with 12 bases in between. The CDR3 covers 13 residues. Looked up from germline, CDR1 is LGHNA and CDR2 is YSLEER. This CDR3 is CASSQDQGRVAFF. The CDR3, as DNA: TGCGCCAGCAGCCAAGATCAGGGCAGGGTAGCTTTCTTT.

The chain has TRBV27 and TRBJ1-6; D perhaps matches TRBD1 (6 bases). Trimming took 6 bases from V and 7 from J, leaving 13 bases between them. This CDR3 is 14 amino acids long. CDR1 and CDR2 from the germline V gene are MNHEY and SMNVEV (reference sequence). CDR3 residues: CASRGQGFNSPLHF. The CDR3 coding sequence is TGTGCCAGCAGGGGCCAGGGGTTCAATTCACCCCTCCACTTT.

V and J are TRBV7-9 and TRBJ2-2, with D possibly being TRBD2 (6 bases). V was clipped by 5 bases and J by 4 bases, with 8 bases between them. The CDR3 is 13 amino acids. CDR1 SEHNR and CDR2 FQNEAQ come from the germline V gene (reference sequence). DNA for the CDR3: TGTGCCAGCAGCAGGGGAGGCACCGGGGAGCTGTTTTTT. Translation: CASSRGGTGELFF.

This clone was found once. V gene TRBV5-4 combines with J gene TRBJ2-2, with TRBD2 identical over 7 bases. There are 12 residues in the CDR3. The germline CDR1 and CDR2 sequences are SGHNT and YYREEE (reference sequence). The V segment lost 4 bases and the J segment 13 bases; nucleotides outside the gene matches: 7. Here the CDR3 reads CASSGGEGALFF. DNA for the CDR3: TGTGCCAGCAGCGGAGGGGAGGGCGCGCTGTTTTTT.

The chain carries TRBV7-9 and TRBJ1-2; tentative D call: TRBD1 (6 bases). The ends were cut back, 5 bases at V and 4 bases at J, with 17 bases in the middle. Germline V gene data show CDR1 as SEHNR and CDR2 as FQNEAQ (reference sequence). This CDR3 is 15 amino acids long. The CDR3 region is CASSPRERGGYGYTF. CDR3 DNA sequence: TGTGCCAGCAGCCCCAGGGAGAGAGGGGGCTATGGCTACACCTTC.

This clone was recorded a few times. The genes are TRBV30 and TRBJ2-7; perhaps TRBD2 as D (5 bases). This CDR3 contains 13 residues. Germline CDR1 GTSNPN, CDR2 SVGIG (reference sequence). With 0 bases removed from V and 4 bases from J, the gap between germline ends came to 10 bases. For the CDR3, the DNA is TGTGCCTGGAGTGTACTTGGGGAGTACGAGCAGTACTTC. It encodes CAWSVLGEYEQYF. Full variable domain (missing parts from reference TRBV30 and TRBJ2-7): SQTIHQWPATLVQPVGSPLSLECTVEGTSNPNLYWYRQAAGRGLQLLFYSVGIGQISSEVPQNLSASRPQDRQFILSSKKLLLSDSGFYLCAWSVLGEYEQYFGPGTRLTVT.

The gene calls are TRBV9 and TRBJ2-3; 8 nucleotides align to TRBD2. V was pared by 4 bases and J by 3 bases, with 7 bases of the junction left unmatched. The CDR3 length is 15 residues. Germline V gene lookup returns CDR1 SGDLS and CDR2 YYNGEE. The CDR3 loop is CASSLSGGGTDTQYF. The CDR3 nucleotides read TGTGCCAGCAGCTTAAGCGGGGGTGGTACAGATACGCAGTATTTT. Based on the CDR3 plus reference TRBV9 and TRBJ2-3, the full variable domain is DSGVTQTPKHLITATGQRVTLRCSPRSGDLSVYWYQQSLDQGLQFLIQYYNGEERAKGNILERFSAQQFPDLHSELNLSSLELGDSALYFCASSLSGGGTDTQYFGPGTRLTVL.

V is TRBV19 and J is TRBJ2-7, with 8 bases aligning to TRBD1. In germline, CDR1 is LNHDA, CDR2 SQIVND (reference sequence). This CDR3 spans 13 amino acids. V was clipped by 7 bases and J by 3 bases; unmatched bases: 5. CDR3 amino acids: CASIQGAVYEQYF. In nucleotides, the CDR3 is TGTGCCAGTATCCAGGGGGCGGTCTACGAGCAGTACTTC.

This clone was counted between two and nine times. The CDR3 here is CASSEPIVGNQPQHF. CDR3 nucleotide sequence: TGTGCCAGCAGTGAACCCATAGTGGGCAATCAGCCCCAGCATTTT. This rearrangement joins TRBV6-1 to TRBJ1-5; D is ambiguous. CDR3 length: 15 amino acids. V lost 2 bases and J lost 2, with 10 bases in between. Germline CDR1 is MNHNS and CDR2 is SASEGT.

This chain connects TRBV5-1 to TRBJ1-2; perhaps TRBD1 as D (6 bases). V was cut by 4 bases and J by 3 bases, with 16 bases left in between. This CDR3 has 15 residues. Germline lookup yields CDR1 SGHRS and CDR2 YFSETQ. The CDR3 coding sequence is TGCGCCAGCAGCAGGGCGTGGGACACCGACTATGGCTACACCTTC. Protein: CASSRAWDTDYGYTF.

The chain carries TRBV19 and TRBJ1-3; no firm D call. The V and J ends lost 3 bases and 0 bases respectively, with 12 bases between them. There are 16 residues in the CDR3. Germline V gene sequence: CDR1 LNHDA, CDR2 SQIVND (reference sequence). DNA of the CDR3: TGTGCCAGTAGTATCCGCCGGGGAAGCTCTGGAAACACCATATATTTT. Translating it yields CASSIRRGSSGNTIYF. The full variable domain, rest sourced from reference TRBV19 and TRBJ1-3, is DGGITQSPKYLFRKEGQNVTLSCEQNLNHDAMYWYRQDPGQGLRLIYYSQIVNDFQKGDIAEGYSVSREKKESFPLTVTSAQKNPTAFYLCASSIRRGSSGNTIYFGEGSWLTVV.

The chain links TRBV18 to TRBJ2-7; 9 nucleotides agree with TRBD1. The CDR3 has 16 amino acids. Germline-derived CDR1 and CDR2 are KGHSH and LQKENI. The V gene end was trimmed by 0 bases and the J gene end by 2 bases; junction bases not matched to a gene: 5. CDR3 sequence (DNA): TGTGCCAGCTCACCACCCCGGGACAGGGTAACCTACGAGCAGTACTTC. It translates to CASSPPRDRVTYEQYF.

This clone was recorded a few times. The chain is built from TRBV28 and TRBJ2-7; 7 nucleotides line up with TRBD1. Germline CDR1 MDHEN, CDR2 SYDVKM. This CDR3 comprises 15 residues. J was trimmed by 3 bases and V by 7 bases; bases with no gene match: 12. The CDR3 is CASTLGGTEIYEQYF. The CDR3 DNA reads TGTGCCAGCACCCTAGGTGGGACAGAGATCTACGAGCAGTACTTC.

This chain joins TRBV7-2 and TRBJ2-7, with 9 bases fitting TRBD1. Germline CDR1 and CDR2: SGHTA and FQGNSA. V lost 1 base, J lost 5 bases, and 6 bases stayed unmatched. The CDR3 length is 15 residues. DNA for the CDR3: TGTGCCAGCAGCTTAGTAGGGACAGGGAACCACGAGCAGTACTTC. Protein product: CASSLVGTGNHEQYF.

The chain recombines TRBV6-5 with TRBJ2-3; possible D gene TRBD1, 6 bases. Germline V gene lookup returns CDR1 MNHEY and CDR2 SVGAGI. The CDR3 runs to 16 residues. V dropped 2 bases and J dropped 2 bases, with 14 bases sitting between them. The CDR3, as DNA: TGTGCCAGCAGTTACGGATGGGACACATCCACAGATACGCAGTATTTT. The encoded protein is CASSYGWDTSTDTQYF.

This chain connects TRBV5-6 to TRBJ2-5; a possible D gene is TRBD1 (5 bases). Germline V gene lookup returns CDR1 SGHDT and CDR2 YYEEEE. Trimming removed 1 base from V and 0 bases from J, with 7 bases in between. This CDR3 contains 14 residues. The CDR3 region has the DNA TGTGCCAGCAGCTTGATCAGGGACCAAGAGACCCAGTACTTC. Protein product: CASSLIRDQETQYF.

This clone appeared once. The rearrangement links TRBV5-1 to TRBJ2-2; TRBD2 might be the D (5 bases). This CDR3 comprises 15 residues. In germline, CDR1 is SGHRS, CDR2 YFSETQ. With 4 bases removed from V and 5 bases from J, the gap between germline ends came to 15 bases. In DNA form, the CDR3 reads TGCGCCAGCAGCGCGGACTCAATGGCGACCGGGGAGCTGTTTTTT. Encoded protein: CASSADSMATGELFF.

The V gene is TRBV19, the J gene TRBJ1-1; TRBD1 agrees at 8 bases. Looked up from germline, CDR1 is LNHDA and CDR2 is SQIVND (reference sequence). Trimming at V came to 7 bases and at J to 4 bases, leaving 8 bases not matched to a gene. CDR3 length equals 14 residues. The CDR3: CASKGTGEGTEAFF. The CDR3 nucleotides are TGTGCCAGTAAGGGGACAGGAGAGGGCACTGAAGCTTTCTTT.

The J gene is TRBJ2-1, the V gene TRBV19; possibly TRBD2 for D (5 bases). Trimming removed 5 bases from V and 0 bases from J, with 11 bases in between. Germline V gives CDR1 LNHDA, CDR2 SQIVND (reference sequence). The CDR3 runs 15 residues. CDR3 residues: CASSPQAGSYNEQFF. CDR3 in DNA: TGTGCCAGTAGTCCCCAGGCGGGCTCCTACAATGAGCAGTTCTTC.

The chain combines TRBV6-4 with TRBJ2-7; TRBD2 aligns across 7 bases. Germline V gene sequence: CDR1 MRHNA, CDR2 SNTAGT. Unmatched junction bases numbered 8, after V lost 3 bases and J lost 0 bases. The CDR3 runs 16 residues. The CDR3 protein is CASSEYRLAVSYEQYF. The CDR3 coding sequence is TGTGCCAGCAGTGAGTATCGTCTAGCGGTCTCCTACGAGCAGTACTTC.

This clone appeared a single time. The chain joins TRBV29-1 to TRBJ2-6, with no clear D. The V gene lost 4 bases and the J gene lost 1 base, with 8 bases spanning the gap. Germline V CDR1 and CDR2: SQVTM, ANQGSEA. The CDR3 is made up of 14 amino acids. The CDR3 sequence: CSVADTSGANVLTF. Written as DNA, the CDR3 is TGCAGCGTTGCCGACACGTCTGGGGCCAACGTCCTGACTTTC. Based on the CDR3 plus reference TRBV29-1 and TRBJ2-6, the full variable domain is SAVISQKPSRDICQRGTSLTIQCQVDSQVTMMFWYRQQPGQSLTLIATANQGSEATYESGFVIDKFPISRPNLTFSTLTVSNMSPEDSSIYLCSVADTSGANVLTFGAGSRLTVL.

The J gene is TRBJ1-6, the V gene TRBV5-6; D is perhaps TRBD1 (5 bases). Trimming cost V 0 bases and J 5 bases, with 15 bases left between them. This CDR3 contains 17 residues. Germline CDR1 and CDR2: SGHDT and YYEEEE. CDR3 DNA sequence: TGTGCCAGCAGCTTGGTATTTGGGGACGGCAATAATTCACCCCTCCACTTT. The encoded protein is CASSLVFGDGNNSPLHF.

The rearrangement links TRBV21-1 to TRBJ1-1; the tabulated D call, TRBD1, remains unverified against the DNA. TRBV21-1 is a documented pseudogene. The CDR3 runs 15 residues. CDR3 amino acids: CASSTETGLNTEAFF. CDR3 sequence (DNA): TGTGCCAGCAGCACCGAGACAGGGCTGAACACTGAAGCTTTCTTT.

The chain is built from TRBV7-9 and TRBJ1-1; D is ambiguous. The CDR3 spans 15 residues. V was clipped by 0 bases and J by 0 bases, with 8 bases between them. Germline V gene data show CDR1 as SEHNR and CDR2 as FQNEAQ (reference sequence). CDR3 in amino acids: CASSLAEWLNTEAFF. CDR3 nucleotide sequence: TGTGCCAGCAGCTTAGCGGAGTGGCTGAACACTGAAGCTTTCTTT.